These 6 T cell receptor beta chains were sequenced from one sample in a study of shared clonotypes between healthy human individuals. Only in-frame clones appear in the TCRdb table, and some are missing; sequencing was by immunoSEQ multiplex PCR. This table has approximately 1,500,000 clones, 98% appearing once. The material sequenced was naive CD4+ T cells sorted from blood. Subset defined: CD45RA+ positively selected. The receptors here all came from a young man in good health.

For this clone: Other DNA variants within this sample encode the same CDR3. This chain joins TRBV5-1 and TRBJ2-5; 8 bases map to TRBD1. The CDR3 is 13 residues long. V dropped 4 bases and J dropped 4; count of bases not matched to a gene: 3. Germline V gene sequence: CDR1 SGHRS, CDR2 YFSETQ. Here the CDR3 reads CASSLGQGETQYF. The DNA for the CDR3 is TGCGCCAGCAGCCTAGGACAGGGAGAGACCCAGTACTTC.

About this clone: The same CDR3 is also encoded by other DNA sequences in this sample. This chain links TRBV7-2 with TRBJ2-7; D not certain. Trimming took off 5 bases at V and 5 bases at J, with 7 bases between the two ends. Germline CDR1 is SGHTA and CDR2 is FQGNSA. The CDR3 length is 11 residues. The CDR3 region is CASSPLDEQYF. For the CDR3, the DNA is TGTGCCAGCAGCCCGTTAGACGAGCAGTACTTC.

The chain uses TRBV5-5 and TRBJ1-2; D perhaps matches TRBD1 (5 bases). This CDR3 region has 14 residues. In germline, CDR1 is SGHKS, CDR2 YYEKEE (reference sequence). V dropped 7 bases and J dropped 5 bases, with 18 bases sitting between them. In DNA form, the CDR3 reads TGTGCCAGCGGGGGATTGACAGAACTTTATGGCTACACCTTC. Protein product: CASGGLTELYGYTF.

The CDR3 DNA follows: TGTGCCATCTTCAGGGGGCCTACTGAAGCTTTCTTT. Translation: CAIFRGPTEAFF. The chain combines TRBV28 with TRBJ1-1, with 8 positions matching TRBD1. CDR3 length equals 12 residues. J was trimmed by 5 bases and V by 10 bases; bases with no gene match: 6. Germline V gene data show CDR1 as MDHEN and CDR2 as SYDVKM.

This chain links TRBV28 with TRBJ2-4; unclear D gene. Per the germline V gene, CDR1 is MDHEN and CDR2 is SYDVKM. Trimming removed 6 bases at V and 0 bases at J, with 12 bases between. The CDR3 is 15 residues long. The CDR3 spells CASRAGGLAKNIQYF. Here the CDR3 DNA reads TGTGCCAGCAGGGCCGGCGGTCTAGCCAAAAACATTCAGTACTTC.

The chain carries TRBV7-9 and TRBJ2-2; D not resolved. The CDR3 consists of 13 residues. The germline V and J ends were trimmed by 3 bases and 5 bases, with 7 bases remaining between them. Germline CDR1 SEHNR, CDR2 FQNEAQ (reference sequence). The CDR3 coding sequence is TGTGCCAGCAGCTTTCCAACAACCGGGGAGCTGTTTTTT. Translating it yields CASSFPTTGELFF.